The present T cell receptor (beta chain) was sequenced within a study of cytomegalovirus exposure and HLA in healthy donors. CDR1 and CDR2 (germline): SGDLS, YYNGEE. V gave up 0 bases and J gave up 8 bases; unmatched junction bases: 16. This CDR3 is built from 17 residues. The study's findings and limits: Analysis was performed later, and it showed HLA-associated TCR beta chains to be more clonally expanded than equally common others. Researchers reported from a later analysis that most CMV-associated TCR beta chains appeared HLA-restricted.

About this clone: Its antigen is not identified.

13 Jbeta primers and 60 Vbeta primers were used for the PCR. The authors' processing: Per a later analysis, the number of unique TCR beta chains was about 80 million, of which 8.5 million to 11 million were shared. Clones were read by immunoSEQ multiplex PCR, and TCRdb kept only the in-frame ones, dropping some. The V and J calls and clone size are taken from that table; D and trimming were inferred from the DNA. The table lists under 150,000 clones, approximately 78% of them singletons. The sequence was obtained from a woman in her 30s in good health and CMV-seropositive. This sequence joins TRBV9 and TRBJ1-2; 7 bases line up with TRBD1. The sequenced sample was PBMCs. CDR3 sequence (DNA): TGTGCCAGCAGCGTAGCAGCCCGGACAGGCGGTGTGGAGGGCTACACCTTC. Translating it yields CASSVAARTGGVEGYTF.